A single sample gave rise to the 21 T cell receptor beta chains below, sequenced in a study of blood T cell repertoires in COVID-19. Clones were sequenced by immunoSEQ multiplex PCR, and TCRdb holds only the in-frame ones, with some missing. The sample carries some 300,000 clones, 80% to 90% recorded once. The specimen sequenced was peripheral blood. Every receptor here comes from a woman aged 50 to 60 with COVID-19, enrolled during active disease.

The CDR3 loop is CAWRASGGRGYTF. As DNA, the CDR3 is TGTGCCTGGAGGGCATCAGGGGGACGTGGCTACACCTTC. The gene calls are TRBV30 and TRBJ1-2; the match to TRBD1 covers 7 bases. Looked up from germline, CDR1 is GTSNPN and CDR2 is SVGIG (reference sequence). Losses at the gene ends were 3 bases for V and 7 bases for J; bases not matched to a gene: 8. This CDR3 has 13 amino acids. The full variable domain, its missing parts supplied by reference TRBV30 and TRBJ1-2, is SQTIHQWPATLVQPVGSPLSLECTVEGTSNPNLYWYRQAAGRGLQLLFYSVGIGQISSEVPQNLSASRPQDRQFILSSKKLLLSDSGFYLCAWRASGGRGYTFGSGTRLTVV.

V and J are TRBV18 and TRBJ2-1; 11 nucleotides agree with TRBD2. After removal of 3 bases from V and 3 bases from J, the junction contained 4 bases not matched to a gene. The CDR3 has 16 amino acids. Germline V gene lookup returns CDR1 KGHSH and CDR2 LQKENI. The CDR3 sequence is CASSPPGTSGYNEQFF. As DNA, the CDR3 is TGTGCCAGCTCACCCCCCGGGACTAGCGGCTACAATGAGCAGTTCTTC.

The genes are TRBV5-1 and TRBJ2-3; weak D call: TRBD2 (5 bases). V was clipped by 2 bases and J by 0 bases, with 10 bases between them. CDR1 is SGHRS and CDR2 is YFSETQ in the germline V gene. The CDR3 sequence is 15 residues long. CDR3 nucleotide sequence: TGCGCCAGCAGCTTAGGAGGAGATAGCACAGATACGCAGTATTTT. Protein: CASSLGGDSTDTQYF. Using reference TRBV5-1 and TRBJ2-3 for the parts outside the CDR3, the full variable domain is KAGVTQTPRYLIKTRGQQVTLSCSPISGHRSVSWYQQTPGQGLQFLFEYFSETQRNKGNFPGRFSGRQFSNSRSEMNVSTLELGDSALYLCASSLGGDSTDTQYFGPGTRLTVL.

V usage is TRBV28 and J usage is TRBJ1-1, with D unclear. Trimming took 6 bases from V and 8 from J, leaving 10 bases between them. The germline CDR1 and CDR2 sequences are MDHEN and SYDVKM. This CDR3 comprises 11 residues. CDR3 loop: CASSVPLEAFF. The CDR3 DNA reads TGTGCCAGCAGCGTCCCTTTAGAAGCTTTCTTT.

V is TRBV11-3 and J is TRBJ2-3, with no clear D. The CDR3 is 14 amino acids. The V and J ends lost 1 base and 0 bases respectively, with 5 bases between them. Germline-derived CDR1 and CDR2 are SGHNT and YENEEA. This CDR3 reads CASSLVGSTDTQYF. The CDR3 DNA reads as TGTGCCAGCAGCTTAGTCGGTAGCACAGATACGCAGTATTTT.

The V and J genes are TRBV5-4 and TRBJ2-7; 8 bases map to TRBD2. V dropped 4 bases and J dropped 7; count of bases not matched to a gene: 7. There are 13 residues in the CDR3. Germline V gene lookup returns CDR1 SGHNT and CDR2 YYREEE (reference sequence). The CDR3 region is CASSGGLASEQYF. DNA for the CDR3: TGTGCCAGCAGCGGCGGACTAGCAAGTGAGCAGTACTTC.

The rearrangement links TRBV7-9 to TRBJ1-2; 8 nucleotides line up with TRBD1. V gave up 3 bases and J gave up 4 bases; unmatched junction bases: 4. Germline values: CDR1 SEHNR, CDR2 FQNEAQ (reference sequence). This CDR3 is 14 amino acids long. The CDR3 here is CASSFGTGSYGYTF. CDR3 nucleotide sequence: TGTGCCAGCAGCTTCGGGACAGGCAGCTATGGCTACACCTTC.

V and J are TRBV4-1 and TRBJ2-7, with 11 bases identical to TRBD2. The V and J ends lost 4 bases and 3 bases, in that order; junction bases with no gene match: 17. Germline V gives CDR1 MGHRA, CDR2 YSYEKL. CDR3 size: 19 residues. CDR3 sequence: CASSLQSVVRTSGLYEQYF. CDR3 nucleotides: TGCGCCAGCAGCCTGCAGAGTGTCGTGAGGACTAGCGGGCTCTACGAGCAGTACTTC.

This clone was picked up one time. V is TRBV19 and J is TRBJ2-5, with D possibly matching TRBD2 (6 bases). The CDR3 has 15 amino acids. Germline V lookup: CDR1 LNHDA, CDR2 SQIVND (reference sequence). V gave up 2 bases and J gave up 1 base, with 11 bases separating them. The CDR3 nucleotides are TGTGCCAGTAGTATACAGGGACTTTTCCAAGAGACCCAGTACTTC. Its translation: CASSIQGLFQETQYF.

This chain links TRBV7-8 with TRBJ2-2; 8 bases map to TRBD2. J lost 5 bases, V lost 7 bases, and 0 bases had no gene match. The V gene's germline CDR1 is SGHVS and CDR2 FQNEAQ. The CDR3 has 12 residues. The CDR3: CASTSGTGELFF. The CDR3 DNA sequence: TGTGCCAGCACTAGCGGGACCGGGGAGCTGTTTTTT.

V and J are TRBV24-1 and TRBJ2-5, with 7 bases fitting TRBD1. CDR1 and CDR2 (germline): KGHDR, SFDVKD. The CDR3 covers 15 residues. The J segment lost 0 bases and the V segment lost 4 bases, leaving 4 bases of the junction unmatched. The CDR3 region is CATSELDRDQETQYF. In nucleotides, the CDR3 is TGTGCCACCAGTGAACTTGACAGGGACCAAGAGACCCAGTACTTC.

This clone has only one observation. This sequence joins TRBV7-2 and TRBJ1-1, with 9 bases lining up with TRBD1. The V segment lost 4 bases and the J segment 5 bases; nucleotides outside the gene matches: 5. From germline, CDR1 is SGHTA and CDR2 FQGNSA. This CDR3 has 14 residues. The CDR3 coding sequence is TGTGCCAGCAGCTCCGGGACAGGGAGGACTGAAGCTTTCTTT. Protein product: CASSSGTGRTEAFF.

The chain links TRBV19 to TRBJ1-1, with unresolved D. Trimming shortened V by 3 bases and J by 1 base, and 6 bases separated the two germline ends. Germline CDR1 and CDR2: LNHDA and SQIVND (reference sequence). The CDR3 is made up of 13 amino acids. CDR3 region: CASSIYKNTEAFF. CDR3 sequence (DNA): TGTGCCAGTAGTATTTATAAGAACACTGAAGCTTTCTTT.

The chain recombines TRBV10-1 with TRBJ2-4; 7 nucleotides align to TRBD2. Trimming cost V 4 bases and J 4 bases; bases outside gene matches: 7. CDR3 size: 15 residues. The V gene's germline CDR1 is WNHNN and CDR2 SYGVQD (reference sequence). The CDR3 sequence: CASSGREDQKNIQYF. DNA of the CDR3: TGCGCCAGCAGTGGCCGGGAGGACCAGAAAAACATTCAGTACTTC.

The rearrangement uses TRBV20-1 and TRBJ1-2, with 8 bases fitting TRBD1. This CDR3 comprises 13 residues. Germline CDR1 DFQATT, CDR2 SNEGSKA (reference sequence). With 3 bases clipped from V and 6 bases from J, the junction kept 6 bases outside the gene matches. The CDR3 loop reads CSASSGTGHGYTF. The CDR3 DNA reads TGCAGTGCTAGTTCGGGGACAGGCCATGGCTACACCTTC.

V gene TRBV2 combines with J gene TRBJ1-2; possible D gene TRBD1, 6 bases. Germline values: CDR1 SNHLY, CDR2 FYNNEI. The ends were cut back, 6 bases at V and 8 bases at J, with 7 bases in the middle. The CDR3 spans 10 residues. CDR3 bases: TGTGCCAGCAGGAGGGGGGGCTACACCTTC. Translating gives CASRRGGYTF.

V and J are TRBV27 and TRBJ2-6; 7 nucleotides align to TRBD1. In germline, CDR1 is MNHEY, CDR2 SMNVEV (reference sequence). The CDR3 length is 18 residues. The trim removed 6 bases at V and 1 base at J, leaving 12 bases unmatched. CDR3 DNA: TGTGCCAGCAGGCCGGCCGACAGGGTTTGGTCTGGGGCCAACGTCCTGACTTTC. This encodes CASRPADRVWSGANVLTF.

This clone was picked up a small number of times. The J gene is TRBJ2-7, the V gene TRBV5-1; 13 bases map to TRBD2. This CDR3 has 15 amino acids. The germline V gene has CDR1 SGHRS and CDR2 YFSETQ. J was trimmed by 7 bases and V by 4 bases; bases with no gene match: 8. This chain's CDR3 is CASSRGLAGVREQYF. The CDR3 DNA reads as TGCGCCAGCAGCCGCGGACTAGCGGGAGTAAGGGAGCAGTACTTC.

This clone was detected a few times. The chain has TRBV7-8 and TRBJ2-3, with 8 bases aligning to TRBD2. Germline V gene data show CDR1 as SGHVS and CDR2 as FQNEAQ. This CDR3 has 16 residues. With 1 base clipped from V and 3 bases from J, the junction kept 6 bases outside the gene matches. CDR3 sequence (DNA): TGTGCCAGCAGCTTAGGGACAGCGGGAGAGACAGATACGCAGTATTTT. Protein sequence: CASSLGTAGETDTQYF.

J is TRBJ1-5 and V is TRBV3-1 (or the pseudogene TRBV3-2), with D maybe TRBD1 (6 bases). The CDR3 length is 17 residues. Trimming shortened V by 0 bases and J by 3 bases, and 15 bases separated the two germline ends. CDR1 and CDR2 (germline): LGHDT, YNNKEL (reference sequence). Here the CDR3 reads CASSQDWSTGPNQPQHF. CDR3 DNA sequence: TGTGCCAGCAGCCAAGATTGGTCGACAGGACCCAATCAGCCCCAGCATTTT.

The chain carries TRBV4-1 and TRBJ2-3, with D tentatively TRBD2 (5 bases). V was cut by 4 bases and J by 5 bases, with 10 bases left in between. The germline gives CDR1 MGHRA, CDR2 YSYEKL. The CDR3 spans 13 residues. The CDR3, as DNA: TGCGCCAGCAGCCGGGCACGGGGAGATACGCAGTATTTT. Translation gives CASSRARGDTQYF.